The TCR beta chain under discussion was sequenced for a study of control samples from healthy donors and cancer patients (dated by TCRdb to 2018 to 2020). The method was the immunoSEQ multiplex PCR assay. This is the immuneACCESS table as TCRdb keeps it, with only in-frame sequences that have V and J called. A part of the clones is gone; compared with another copy, unresolved V genes explain less than half, and the rest is unexplained. In this sample the table shows tens of thousands of clones, about 93% of which occur a single time. The ten largest clonotypes hold 23% of the sample. The CDR3 has 16 amino acids, counting the end cysteine and phenylalanine. Only CDR3 DNA is held: 48 bases, read in frame from base 1. CDR1 and CDR2 are read off the germline V gene as SGHNT and YENEEA. Relative to germline, V is missing 0 bases and J is missing 8 bases, with 8 bases of the junction outside any gene match.

Concerning this clone itself: What antigen it recognizes has not been identified. No base qualities exist here, and no much larger clone lies one base off it.

The sample taken for sequencing was PBMCs. The receptor chain draws on TRBV11-3 and TRBJ2-1, with 9 middle bases fitting TRBD1. The TCR was taken from a woman in her 50s with head and neck cancer. The sequenced DNA is TGTGCCAGCAGCTTAGAAAAGGGACAGGGTCCTCATGAGCAGTTCTTC. The encoded protein is CASSLEKGQGPHEQFF.